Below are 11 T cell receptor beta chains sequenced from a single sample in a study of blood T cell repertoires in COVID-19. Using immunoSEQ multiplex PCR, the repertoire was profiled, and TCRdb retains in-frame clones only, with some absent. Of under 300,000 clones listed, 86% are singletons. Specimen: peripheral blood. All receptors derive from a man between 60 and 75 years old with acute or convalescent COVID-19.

The CDR3 nucleotides are TGTGCCAGCAGCAACGTGGACAGGGGGGAACCGGAGGGCGAGTACTTC. Amino acids: CASSNVDRGEPEGEYF. The V and J genes are TRBV21-1 and TRBJ2-7; TRBD1 is the table's D call and was not checked against the DNA. TRBV21-1 constitutes a pseudogene. This CDR3 is 16 amino acids long.

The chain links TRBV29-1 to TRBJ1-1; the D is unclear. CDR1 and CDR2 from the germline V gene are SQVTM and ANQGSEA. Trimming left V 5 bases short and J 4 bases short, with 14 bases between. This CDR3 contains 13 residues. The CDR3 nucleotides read TGCAGCGTTCGGATCGCGGAGGTCACTGAAGCTTTCTTT. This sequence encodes CSVRIAEVTEAFF.

The CDR3 DNA is TGTGCCAGCTCACTACTGGACTCACGGAACATTCAGTACTTC. Its protein is CASSLLDSRNIQYF. V is TRBV18 and J is TRBJ2-4; D may be TRBD2 (5 bases). V was cut by 4 bases and J by 7 bases, with 14 bases left in between. Germline V gene sequence: CDR1 KGHSH, CDR2 LQKENI. This CDR3 has 14 amino acids.

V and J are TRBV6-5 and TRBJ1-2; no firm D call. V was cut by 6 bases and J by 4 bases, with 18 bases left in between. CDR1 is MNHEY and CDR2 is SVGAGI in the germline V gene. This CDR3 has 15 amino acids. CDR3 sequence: CASRAAPRRSYGYTF. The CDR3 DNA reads TGTGCCAGCAGAGCCGCCCCGAGGCGATCCTATGGCTACACCTTC.

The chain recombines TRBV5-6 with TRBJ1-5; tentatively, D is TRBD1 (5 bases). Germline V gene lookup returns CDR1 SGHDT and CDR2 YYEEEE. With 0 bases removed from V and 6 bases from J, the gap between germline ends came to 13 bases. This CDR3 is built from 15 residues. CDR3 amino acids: CASSLAGRGRQPQHF. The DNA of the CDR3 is TGTGCCAGCAGCTTGGCCGGGAGGGGTCGTCAGCCCCAGCATTTT. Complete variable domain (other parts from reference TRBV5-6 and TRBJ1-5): DAGVTQSPTHLIKTRGQQVTLRCSPKSGHDTVSWYQQALGQGPQFIFQYYEEEERQRGNFPDRFSGHQFPNYSSELNVNALLLGDSALYLCASSLAGRGRQPQHFGDGTRLSIL.

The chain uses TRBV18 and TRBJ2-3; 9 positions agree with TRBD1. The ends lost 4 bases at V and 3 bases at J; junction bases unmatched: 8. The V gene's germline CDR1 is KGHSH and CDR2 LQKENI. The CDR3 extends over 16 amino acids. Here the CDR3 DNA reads TGTGCCAGCTCACTATCCCGACAGGGGGGTACAGATACGCAGTATTTT. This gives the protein CASSLSRQGGTDTQYF.

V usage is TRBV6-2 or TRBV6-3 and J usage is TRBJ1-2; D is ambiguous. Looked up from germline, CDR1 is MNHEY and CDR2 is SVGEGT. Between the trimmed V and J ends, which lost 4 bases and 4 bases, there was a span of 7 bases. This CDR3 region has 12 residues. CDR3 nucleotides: TGTGCCAGCAGTTCAGTTTTCTATGGCTACACCTTC. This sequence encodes CASSSVFYGYTF.

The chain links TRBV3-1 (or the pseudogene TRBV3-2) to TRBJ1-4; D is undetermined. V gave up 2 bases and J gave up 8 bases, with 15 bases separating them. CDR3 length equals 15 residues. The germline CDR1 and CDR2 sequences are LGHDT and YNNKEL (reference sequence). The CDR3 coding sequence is TGTGCCAGCAGCCAATTCAACAGCCGTCGGGAAAAACTGTTTTTT. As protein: CASSQFNSRREKLFF.

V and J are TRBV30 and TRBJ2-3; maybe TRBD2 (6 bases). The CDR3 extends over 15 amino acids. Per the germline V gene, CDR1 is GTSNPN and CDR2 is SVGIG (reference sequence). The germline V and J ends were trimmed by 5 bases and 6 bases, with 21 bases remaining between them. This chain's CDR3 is CAWGSGTLSSDTQYF. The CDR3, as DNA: TGTGCCTGGGGCTCCGGGACTCTCTCCTCGGATACGCAGTATTTT.

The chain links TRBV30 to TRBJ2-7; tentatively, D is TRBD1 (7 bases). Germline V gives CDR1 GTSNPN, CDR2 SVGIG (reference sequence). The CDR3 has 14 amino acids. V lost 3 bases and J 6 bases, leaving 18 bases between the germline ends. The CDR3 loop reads CAWRAGGRGSEQYF. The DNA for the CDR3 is TGTGCCTGGAGGGCAGGGGGGAGAGGGTCCGAGCAGTACTTC.

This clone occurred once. CDR3 nucleotides: TGTGCCAGCAGCCCCCGGCCATCAGGGGAGCAGTTCTTC. Translating it yields CASSPRPSGEQFF. The chain uses TRBV11-3 and TRBJ2-1; maybe TRBD1 (5 bases). The CDR3 is 13 amino acids. V dropped 5 bases and J dropped 10 bases, with 15 bases sitting between them. CDR1 and CDR2 from the germline V gene are SGHNT and YENEEA.